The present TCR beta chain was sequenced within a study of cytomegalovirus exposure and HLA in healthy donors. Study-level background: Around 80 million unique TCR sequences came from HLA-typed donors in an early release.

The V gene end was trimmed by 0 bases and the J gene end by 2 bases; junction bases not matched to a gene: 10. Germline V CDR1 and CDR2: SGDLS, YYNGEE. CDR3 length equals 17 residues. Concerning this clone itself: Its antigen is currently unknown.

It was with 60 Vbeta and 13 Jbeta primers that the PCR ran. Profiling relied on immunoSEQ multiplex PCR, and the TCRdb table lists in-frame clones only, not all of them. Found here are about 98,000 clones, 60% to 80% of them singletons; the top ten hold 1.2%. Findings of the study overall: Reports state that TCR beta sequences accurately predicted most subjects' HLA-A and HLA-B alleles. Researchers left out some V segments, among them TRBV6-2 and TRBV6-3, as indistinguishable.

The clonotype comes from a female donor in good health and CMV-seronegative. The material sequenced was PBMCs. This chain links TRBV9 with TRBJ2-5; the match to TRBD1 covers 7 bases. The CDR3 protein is CASSVARGTASQETQYF. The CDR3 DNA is TGTGCCAGCAGCGTAGCCAGAGGGACAGCCAGTCAAGAGACCCAGTACTTC.